This T cell receptor beta chain was found in a study of blood T cell repertoires in COVID-19 (dated by TCRdb to the early 2020s). Some background on the complete study: Collaborator samples came from the United States, Italy and Spain and covered acute and convalescent phases of COVID-19. The prospective study material was composed of cDNA or gDNA derived from T cells, B-cell-depleted T cells, or PBMCs. Deeply sampled blood TCRbeta repertoires from subjects exposed to, actively infected with, or recovered from COVID-19 were included in the dataset. The repertoires were released in a freely available public database meant as a resource for research on the immune response to SARS-CoV-2. Samples came from the ongoing ImmuneRACE study (first 160 participants) plus 1,254 subjects from 6 global collaborators. The sample metadata nearly always contained a de-identified subject ID, COVID-19 status, age in years and sex. HLA class I and class II types, where available, came from metadata supplied by the sample provider rather than from assay-based typing. Overall results and qualifications from the work: The amount of clinical and demographic metadata varied by source and participant and was provided uncurated.

A remark on this clone: Its antigen target is currently unknown. Base qualities are not recorded, but no much larger clone differs from it by a single base.

TCRbeta CDR3 regions were amplified from genomic DNA using the immunoSEQ Assay, a bias-controlled multiplex PCR. The published analysis was carried out like this. Within the assay, amplification of reference gene primers was used to estimate how many nucleated cells each sample contained. To quantify the absolute abundance of each unique TCRbeta CDR3 rearrangement, sequence reads were collapsed and filtered. Productive Simpson clonality was computed per sample as the square root of Simpson's diversity index over productive rearrangements. TCRdb mirrors the immuneACCESS table, restricted to in-frame sequences. Some clones are absent from its copies; in checked studies, under half trace to an unresolved V gene, and the reason for the others is unknown. The V and J calls and clone size are taken from that table; D and trimming were inferred from the DNA. This sample holds hundreds of thousands of clones; approximately 90% were observed only once. The ten largest clones capture around 4% of the sample.

The collaborating institutions used their own protocols to collect whole blood in K2EDTA tubes. For TCRbeta analysis, collaborator samples were shipped as frozen whole blood, as isolated PBMCs, or as DNA extracted from either sample type. Trimming accounts for 4 bases at V and 5 bases at J, while the number of junction bases matched to no gene is 10. Measured from the cysteine to the phenylalanine, the CDR3 is 15 residues long. The DNA shown is the 45-base CDR3, in frame from base 1. The germline V gene yields SGHAT for CDR1 and FQNNGV for CDR2. What was sequenced was peripheral blood. The rearranged segments are TRBV11-2 and TRBJ2-7, and 8 junction bases match TRBD2. This TCR was sampled from a woman between 45 and 65 years old with active or convalescent COVID-19. The bases read TGTGCCAGCAGCTCCCCGGGACTAGTTATCCACGAGCAGTACTTC. Its amino acids are CASSSPGLVIHEQYF.